The entry below gives a single TCR beta chain sequence along with its context. This clone was recorded at least ten times. The antigen it recognizes is unknown. Base qualities are not at hand, and no much larger clone is one base apart. Library construction relied on the immunoSEQ multiplex PCR assay. Drawn from immuneACCESS, this table holds only the in-frame rearrangements with V and J called that TCRdb kept. Clones are partly lost; checked studies trace under half to an unresolved V gene and leave the rest unexplained. For this sample there are tens of thousands of clones; 73% appear just once. Roughly 4% of the sample is taken by the ten largest. CDR1 and CDR2 are read off the germline V gene as KGHSH and LQKENI. The V end gives up 6 bases and the J end 5 bases, leaving 5 bases in the junction not matched to a gene. Counted from cysteine to phenylalanine, this CDR3 has 13 amino acids. The sequence is cut down to CDR3 DNA, 39 bases in frame from base 1.

In this study, focal radiation therapy paired with CTLA-4 blockade (ipilimumab) was tested in patients who had chemo-refractory metastatic non-small-cell lung cancer. The entry originates in a study of radiotherapy plus CTLA-4 blockade in lung cancer (dated by TCRdb to the late 2010s). Study-level background: Objective responses occurred in 18% of enrolled patients, and about 33% achieved disease control. Overall study results and their limits: The strongest predictors of response, as reported, were early dynamic changes in blood T cell clones along with a rise in serum interferon-beta after radiation. After treatment with radiotherapy and ipilimumab, TCR clones that came from tumors expanded in the peripheral blood.

The sequence is built from TRBV18 and TRBJ1-1, with 8 bases matching TRBD1. This specimen consisted of peripheral blood, obtained from a patient treated with radiotherapy plus ipilimumab. The TCR originated in a human donor with non-small cell lung cancer who had a complete response to radiotherapy plus ipilimumab. The DNA sequence is as follows: TGTGCCAGCTCGCGGACAGGGTTGACTGAAGCTTTCTTT. It encodes CASSRTGLTEAFF. The entire variable domain, with the stretches around the CDR3 drawn from the reference TRBV18 and TRBJ1-1 proteins, is NAGVMQNPRHLVRRRGQEARLRCSPMKGHSHVYWYRQLPEEGLKFMVYLQKENIIDESGMPKERFSAEFPKEGPSILRIQQVVRGDSAAYFCASSRTGLTEAFFGQGTRLTVV.